The TCR beta chain described here comes from a study of shared clonotypes between healthy human individuals. Study overall: The plates for each donor numbered three CD4 naive, three CD4 memory, two CD8 naive and one CD8 memory.

CD8 cells regarded as naive lacked CD45RO, were positively chosen for CCR7, and omitted terminally differentiated effector memory CD45RA+ cells. The data were produced by immunoSEQ multiplex PCR, yet TCRdb's version contains in-frame clones alone and is incomplete. The sample has about 2 million clones, about 95% seen once. Whole-study findings and limits: Clonotypes shared by all four donors outscored non-shared clonotypes in generation probability.

The CDR3 covers 13 residues. CDR1 is MNHEY and CDR2 is SVGAGI in the germline V gene. V lost 10 bases, J lost 7 bases, and 6 bases stayed unmatched. Points on this clone: Its antigen remains unidentified. Other DNA sequences within the sample encode an identical CDR3.

The V and J genes are TRBV6-5 and TRBJ2-1, with 11 bases that match TRBD2. Specimen: naive CD8+ T cells sorted from blood. This receptor was identified in a young man in good health. The CDR3 DNA reads as TGTGCCACCTTAGCGGGAGGGGGTAATGAGCAGTTCTTC. This gives the protein CATLAGGGNEQFF.